Here is one TCR beta chain with its context. Its antigen is not known. TCRdb itself ran the reads through MiXCR, one entry per CDR3 protein. The sample consists of about 260,000 distinct CDR3 sequences, about 13% of them appearing once. The data derive from a study of T cell repertoires in cytomegalovirus infection. At the level of the study: It was the public TCR beta signatures that indicated both CMV infection and matching HLA type.

Study-wide points: The study found HLA-C-restricted CMV-specific TCR beta clonotypes dominating the ex vivo response. Public TCR beta family frequency separated CMV-and-HLA carriers, including in an independent cohort.

CDR3 length equals 14 residues. Between the trimmed V and J ends, which lost 4 bases and 0 bases, there was a span of 9 bases. Germline assignment: CDR1 DFQATT and CDR2 SNEGSKA (reference sequence). This TCR came from a human donor in good health (CMV status not recorded). Some clones in this sample may be carry-over from other donors' samples. This chain joins TRBV20-1 and TRBJ2-2, with TRBD1 as a possible D gene (6 bases). The sample taken for sequencing was PBMCs. The CDR3 nucleotides read TGCAGTGCTACGGACAGAACGAACACCGGGGAGCTGTTTTTT. Amino acids: CSATDRTNTGELFF.